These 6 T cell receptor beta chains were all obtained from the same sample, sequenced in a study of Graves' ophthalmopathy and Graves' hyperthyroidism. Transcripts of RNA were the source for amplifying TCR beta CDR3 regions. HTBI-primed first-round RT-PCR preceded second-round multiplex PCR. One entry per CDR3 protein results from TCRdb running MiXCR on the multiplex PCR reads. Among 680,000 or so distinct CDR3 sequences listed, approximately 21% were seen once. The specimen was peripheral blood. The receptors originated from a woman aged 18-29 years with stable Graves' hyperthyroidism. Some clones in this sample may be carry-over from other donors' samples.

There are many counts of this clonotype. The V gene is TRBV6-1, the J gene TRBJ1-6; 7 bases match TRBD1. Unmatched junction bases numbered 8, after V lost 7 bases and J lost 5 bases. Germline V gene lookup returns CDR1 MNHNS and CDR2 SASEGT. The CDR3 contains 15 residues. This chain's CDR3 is CASTSGGTNNSPLHF. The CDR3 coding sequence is TGTGCCAGCACCTCAGGGGGGACAAATAATTCACCCCTCCACTTT.

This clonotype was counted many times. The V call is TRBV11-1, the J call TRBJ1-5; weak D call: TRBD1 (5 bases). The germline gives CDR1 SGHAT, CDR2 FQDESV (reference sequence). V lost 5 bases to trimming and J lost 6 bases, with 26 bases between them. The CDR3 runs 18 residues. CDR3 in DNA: TGTGCCAGCAGCGGCCACCTCCCGGGGGTCGGGTTTGGTCAGCCCCAGCATTTT. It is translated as CASSGHLPGVGFGQPQHF.

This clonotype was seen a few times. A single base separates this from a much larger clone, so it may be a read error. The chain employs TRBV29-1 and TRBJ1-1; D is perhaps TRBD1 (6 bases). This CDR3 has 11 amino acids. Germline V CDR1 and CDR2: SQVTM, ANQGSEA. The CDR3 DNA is TGCAGCGTTATGGGGGGCACTGAAGCTTGCTTT. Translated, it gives CSVMGGTEACF.

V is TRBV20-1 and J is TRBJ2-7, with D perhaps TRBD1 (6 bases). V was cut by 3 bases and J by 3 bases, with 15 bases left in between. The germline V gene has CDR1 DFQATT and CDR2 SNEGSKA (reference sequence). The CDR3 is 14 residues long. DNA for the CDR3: TGCAGTGCTAGGGGTTCCGGGACATTCTACGAGCAGTACTTC. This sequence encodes CSARGSGTFYEQYF.

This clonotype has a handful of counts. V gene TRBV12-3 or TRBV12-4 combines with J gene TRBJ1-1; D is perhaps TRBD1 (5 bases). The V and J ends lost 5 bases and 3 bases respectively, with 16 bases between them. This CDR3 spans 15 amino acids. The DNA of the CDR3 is TGTGCCAGCAGTCCCTTTGGGACGTGGGACACTGAAGCTTTCTTT. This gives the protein CASSPFGTWDTEAFF.

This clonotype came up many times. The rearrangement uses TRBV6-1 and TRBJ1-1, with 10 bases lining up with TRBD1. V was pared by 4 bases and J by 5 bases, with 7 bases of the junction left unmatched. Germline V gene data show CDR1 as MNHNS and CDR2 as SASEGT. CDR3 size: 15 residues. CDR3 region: CASSAPGQGRTEAFF. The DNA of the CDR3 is TGTGCCAGCAGTGCCCCGGGACAGGGGAGGACTGAAGCTTTCTTT.